The entry below gives a single T cell receptor beta chain sequence along with its context. TCRdb reprocessed the reads via MiXCR and lists one record per CDR3 protein. The repertoire holds 180,000 or so distinct CDR3 sequences, with roughly 17% as singletons. The J segment lost 4 bases and the V segment lost 5 bases, leaving 4 bases of the junction unmatched. The CDR3 sequence is 14 residues long. Germline CDR1 SGHKS, CDR2 YYEKEE (reference sequence). This sample is part of a study of T cell repertoires in cytomegalovirus infection. The rearrangement links TRBV5-5 to TRBJ1-1, with 11 bases identical to TRBD1. The sample comprised CD8+ T cells from PBMCs. The receptor's source is a human donor in good health (CMV status not recorded). Some clones in this sample may be carry-over from other donors' samples. The CDR3: CASRRDRGGTEAFF. CDR3 in DNA: TGTGCCAGCAGGAGGGACAGGGGGGGCACTGAAGCTTTCTTT.